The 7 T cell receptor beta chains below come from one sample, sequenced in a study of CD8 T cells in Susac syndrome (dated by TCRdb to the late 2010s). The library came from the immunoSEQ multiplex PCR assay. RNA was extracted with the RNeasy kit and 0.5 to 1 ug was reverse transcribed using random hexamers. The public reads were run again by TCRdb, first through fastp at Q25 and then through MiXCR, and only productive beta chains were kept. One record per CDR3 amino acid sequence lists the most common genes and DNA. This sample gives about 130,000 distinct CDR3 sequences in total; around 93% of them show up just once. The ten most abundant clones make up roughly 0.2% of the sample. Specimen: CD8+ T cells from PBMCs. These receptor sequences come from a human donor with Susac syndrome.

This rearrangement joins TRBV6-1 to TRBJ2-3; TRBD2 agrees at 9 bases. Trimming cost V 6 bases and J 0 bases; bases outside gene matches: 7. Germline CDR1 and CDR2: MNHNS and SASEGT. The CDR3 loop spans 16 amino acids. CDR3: CASSDLAGLSTDTQYF. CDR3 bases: TGTGCCAGCAGCGACCTAGCGGGACTAAGCACAGATACGCAGTATTTT.

CDR3 in amino acids: CAINYNQPQHF. CDR3 sequence (DNA): TGTGCCATCAATTACAACCAGCCCCAGCATTTT. V usage is TRBV10-3 and J usage is TRBJ1-5; D is ambiguous. The V and J ends lost 7 bases and 7 bases respectively, with 8 bases between them. This CDR3 region has 11 residues. Germline V lookup: CDR1 ENHRY, CDR2 SYGVKD.

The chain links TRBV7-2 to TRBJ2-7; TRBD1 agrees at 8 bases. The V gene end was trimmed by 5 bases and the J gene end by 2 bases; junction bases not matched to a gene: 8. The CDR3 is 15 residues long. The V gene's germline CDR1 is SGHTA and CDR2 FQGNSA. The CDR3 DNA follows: TGTGCCAGCAGCATGGCAGGGACAGGACCCTACGAGCAGTACTTC. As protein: CASSMAGTGPYEQYF.

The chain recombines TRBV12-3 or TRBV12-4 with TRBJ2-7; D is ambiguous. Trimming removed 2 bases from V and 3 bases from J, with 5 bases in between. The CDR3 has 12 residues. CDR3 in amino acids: CASSLPDYEQYF. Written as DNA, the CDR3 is TGTGCCAGCAGTTTACCAGACTACGAGCAGTACTTC.

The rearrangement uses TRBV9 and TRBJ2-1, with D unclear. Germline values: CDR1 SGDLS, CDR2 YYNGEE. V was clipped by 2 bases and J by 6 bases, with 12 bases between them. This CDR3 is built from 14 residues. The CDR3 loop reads CASSVPDSLNEQFF. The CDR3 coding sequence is TGTGCCAGCAGCGTTCCCGATTCCCTCAATGAGCAGTTCTTC.

This CDR3 is CASIPVDSSNYGYTF. The CDR3 DNA is TGTGCCAGCATACCGGTCGACAGTTCAAACTATGGCTACACCTTC. The chain is built from TRBV12-3 or TRBV12-4 and TRBJ1-2; the D gene is possibly TRBD1 (5 bases). The CDR3 runs to 15 residues. V was pared by 7 bases and J by 2 bases, with 17 bases between.

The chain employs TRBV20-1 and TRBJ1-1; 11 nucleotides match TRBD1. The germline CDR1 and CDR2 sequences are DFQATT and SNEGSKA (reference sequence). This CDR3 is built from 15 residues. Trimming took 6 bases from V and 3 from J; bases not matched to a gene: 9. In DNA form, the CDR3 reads TGCAGTGCCACCTGGACAGGGGGCATAGACACTGAAGCTTTCTTT. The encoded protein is CSATWTGGIDTEAFF.